This T cell receptor beta chain was captured by sequencing in a study of read filtering for tumor transcriptome and immune sequencing. Across the study: R-ISS stage counts were about 8 for I, approximately 15 for II, about 7 for III. Whole-transcriptome libraries were prepared after DNase treatment.

This clonotype was observed at least ten times. The library was built from approximately 400 ng RNA with molecular barcoded adaptors for alpha/delta and beta/gamma chains. TCRdb analysed the reads with MiXCR anew, one entry per CDR3 protein. The sample comprises 6,000 or so distinct CDR3 sequences, 21% of which are singletons, and under 30% rests with the top ten. The CDR3 has 15 residues. CDR1 is SNHLY and CDR2 is FYNNEI in the germline V gene. V was clipped by 4 bases and J by 3 bases; unmatched bases: 5. Sampling of bone marrow took place during active disease in every patient. The sequence was obtained from a donor at least 40 years old with multiple myeloma. The rearrangement uses TRBV2 and TRBJ2-3, with 9 nucleotides matching TRBD2. What was sequenced was a population of CD138-negative cells sorted from bone marrow. In DNA, the CDR3 is TGTGCCAGCAGTGGGGCGGGAGGGGTAACAGATACGCAGTATTTT. Its translation: CASSGAGGVTDTQYF. Full variable domain (remainder filled in from reference TRBV2 and TRBJ2-3): EPEVTQTPSHQVTQMGQEVILRCVPISNHLYFYWYRQILGQKVEFLVSFYNNEISEKSEIFDDQFSVERPDGSNFTLKIRSTKLEDSAMYFCASSGAGGVTDTQYFGPGTRLTVL.